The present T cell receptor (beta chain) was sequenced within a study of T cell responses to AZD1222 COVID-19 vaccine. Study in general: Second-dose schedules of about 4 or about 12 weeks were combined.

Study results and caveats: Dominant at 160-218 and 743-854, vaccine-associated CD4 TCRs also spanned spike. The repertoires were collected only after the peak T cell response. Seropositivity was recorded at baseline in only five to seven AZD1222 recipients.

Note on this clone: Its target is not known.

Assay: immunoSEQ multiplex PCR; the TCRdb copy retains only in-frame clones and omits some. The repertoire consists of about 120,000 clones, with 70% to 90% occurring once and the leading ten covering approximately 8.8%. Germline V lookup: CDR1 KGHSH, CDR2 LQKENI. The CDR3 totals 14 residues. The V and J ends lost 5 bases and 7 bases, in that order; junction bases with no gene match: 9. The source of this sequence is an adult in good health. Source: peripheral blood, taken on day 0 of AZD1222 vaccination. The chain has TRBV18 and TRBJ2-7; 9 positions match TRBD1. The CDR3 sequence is CASSTGQGSGEQYF. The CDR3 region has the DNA TGTGCCAGCTCAACGGGACAGGGCTCGGGGGAGCAGTACTTC.